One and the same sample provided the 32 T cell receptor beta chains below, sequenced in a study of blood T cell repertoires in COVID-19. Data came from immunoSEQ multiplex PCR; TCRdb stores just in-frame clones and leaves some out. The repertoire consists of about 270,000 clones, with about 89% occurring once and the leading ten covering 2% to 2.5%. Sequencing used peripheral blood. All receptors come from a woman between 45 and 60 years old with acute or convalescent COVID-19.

The CDR3 spells CASSRGTRPDTQYF. CDR3 bases: TGTGCCAGCAGTCGTGGGACACGACCAGATACGCAGTATTTT. V gene TRBV27 combines with J gene TRBJ2-3, with a possible D match to TRBD1 (6 bases). Germline-derived CDR1 and CDR2 are MNHEY and SMNVEV (reference sequence). The CDR3 covers 14 residues. Trimming took off 5 bases at V and 4 bases at J, with 13 bases between the two ends.

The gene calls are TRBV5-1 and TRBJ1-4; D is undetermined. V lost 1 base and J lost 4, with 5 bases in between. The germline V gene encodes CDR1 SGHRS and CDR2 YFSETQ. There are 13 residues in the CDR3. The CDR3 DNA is TGCGCCAGCAGCTTGTTTAGTAATGAAAAACTGTTTTTT. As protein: CASSLFSNEKLFF.

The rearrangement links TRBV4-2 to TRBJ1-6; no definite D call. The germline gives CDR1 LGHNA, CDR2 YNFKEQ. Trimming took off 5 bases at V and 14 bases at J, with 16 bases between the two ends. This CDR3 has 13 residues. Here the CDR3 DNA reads TGTGCCAGCAGCGTCGGAGAGGGAGTAACCCTCCACTTT. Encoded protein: CASSVGEGVTLHF.

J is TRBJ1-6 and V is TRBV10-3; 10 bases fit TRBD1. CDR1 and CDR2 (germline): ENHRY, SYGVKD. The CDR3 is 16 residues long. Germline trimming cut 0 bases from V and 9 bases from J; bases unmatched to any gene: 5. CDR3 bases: TGTGCCATCAGTGAGTCGGGGACAGGGGACATTTCACCCCTCCACTTT. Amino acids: CAISESGTGDISPLHF.

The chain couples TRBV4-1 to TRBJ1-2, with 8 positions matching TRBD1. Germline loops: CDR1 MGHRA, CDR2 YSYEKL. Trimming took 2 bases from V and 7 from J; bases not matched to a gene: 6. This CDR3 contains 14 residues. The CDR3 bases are TGCGCCAGCAGCCAACCGGACAGGGTGGGTGGCTACACCTTC. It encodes CASSQPDRVGGYTF.

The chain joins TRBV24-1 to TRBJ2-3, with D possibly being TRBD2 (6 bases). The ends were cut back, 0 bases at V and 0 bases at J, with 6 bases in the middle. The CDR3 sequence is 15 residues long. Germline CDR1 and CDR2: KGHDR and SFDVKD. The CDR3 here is CATSDLGGSTDTQYF. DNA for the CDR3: TGTGCCACCAGTGATTTGGGGGGGAGCACAGATACGCAGTATTTT.

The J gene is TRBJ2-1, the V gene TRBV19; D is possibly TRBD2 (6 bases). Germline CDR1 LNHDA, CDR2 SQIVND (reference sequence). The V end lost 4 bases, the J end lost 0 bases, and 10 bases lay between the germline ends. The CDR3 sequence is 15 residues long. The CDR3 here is CASSSGGSSYNEQFF. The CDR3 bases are TGTGCCAGTAGTAGTGGGGGGAGCTCCTACAATGAGCAGTTCTTC.

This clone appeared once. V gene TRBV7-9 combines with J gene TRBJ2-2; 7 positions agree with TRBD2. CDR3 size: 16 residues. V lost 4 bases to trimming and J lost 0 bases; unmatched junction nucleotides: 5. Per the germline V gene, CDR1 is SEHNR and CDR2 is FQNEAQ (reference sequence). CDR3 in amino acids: CASSSPGGTNTGELFF. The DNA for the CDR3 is TGTGCCAGCAGCTCGCCCGGGGGGACGAACACCGGGGAGCTGTTTTTT. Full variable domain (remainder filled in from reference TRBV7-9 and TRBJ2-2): DTGVSQNPRHKITKRGQNVTFRCDPISEHNRLYWYRQTLGQGPEFLTYFQNEAQLEKSRLLSDRFSAERPKGSFSTLEIQRTEQGDSAMYLCASSSPGGTNTGELFFGEGSRLTVL.

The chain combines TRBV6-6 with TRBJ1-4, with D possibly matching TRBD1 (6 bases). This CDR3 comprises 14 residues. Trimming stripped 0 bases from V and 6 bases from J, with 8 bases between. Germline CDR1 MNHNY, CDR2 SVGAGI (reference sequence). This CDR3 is CASSYSGAYEKLFF. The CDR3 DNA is TGTGCCAGCAGTTACTCGGGGGCCTATGAAAAACTGTTTTTT.

Here the CDR3 DNA reads TGTGCCTCGCTTATGGAGCGGGGTTACAATGAGCAGTTCTTC. This translates into CASLMERGYNEQFF. The chain is built from TRBV2 and TRBJ2-1; 7 nucleotides line up with TRBD2. CDR1 is SNHLY and CDR2 is FYNNEI in the germline V gene. V dropped 11 bases and J dropped 4; count of bases not matched to a gene: 11. The CDR3 covers 14 residues.

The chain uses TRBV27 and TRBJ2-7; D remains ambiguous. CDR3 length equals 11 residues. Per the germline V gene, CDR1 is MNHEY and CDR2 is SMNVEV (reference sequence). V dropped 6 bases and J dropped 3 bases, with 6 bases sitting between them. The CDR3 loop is CASSYLYEQYF. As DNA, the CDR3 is TGTGCCAGCAGCTATCTCTACGAGCAGTACTTC.

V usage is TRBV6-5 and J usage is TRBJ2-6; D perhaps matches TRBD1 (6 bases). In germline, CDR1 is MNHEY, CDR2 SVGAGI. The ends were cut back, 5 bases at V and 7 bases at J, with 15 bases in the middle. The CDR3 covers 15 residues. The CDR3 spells CASSNLQGRANVLTF. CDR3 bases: TGTGCCAGCAGTAACCTACAGGGTAGAGCCAACGTCCTGACTTTC.

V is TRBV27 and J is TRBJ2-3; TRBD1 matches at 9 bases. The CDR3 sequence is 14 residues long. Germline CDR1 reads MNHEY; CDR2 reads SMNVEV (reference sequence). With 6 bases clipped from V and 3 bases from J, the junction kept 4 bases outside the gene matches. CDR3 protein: CASRTGQGTDTQYF. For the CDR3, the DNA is TGTGCCAGCAGAACGGGACAGGGAACAGATACGCAGTATTTT.

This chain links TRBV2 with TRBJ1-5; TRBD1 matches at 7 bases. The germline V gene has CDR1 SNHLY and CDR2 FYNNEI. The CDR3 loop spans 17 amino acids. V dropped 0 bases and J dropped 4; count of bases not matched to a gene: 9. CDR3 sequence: CASSEAPTGWKNQPQHF. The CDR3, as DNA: TGTGCCAGCAGTGAAGCCCCGACAGGGTGGAAGAATCAGCCCCAGCATTTT.

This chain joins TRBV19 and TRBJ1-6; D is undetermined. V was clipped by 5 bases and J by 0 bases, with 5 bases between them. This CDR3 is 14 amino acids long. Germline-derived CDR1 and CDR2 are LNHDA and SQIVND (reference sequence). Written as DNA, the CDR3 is TGTGCCAGTAGTCTCAGCTCCTATAATTCACCCCTCCACTTT. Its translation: CASSLSSYNSPLHF. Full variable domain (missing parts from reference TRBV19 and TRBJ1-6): DGGITQSPKYLFRKEGQNVTLSCEQNLNHDAMYWYRQDPGQGLRLIYYSQIVNDFQKGDIAEGYSVSREKKESFPLTVTSAQKNPTAFYLCASSLSSYNSPLHFGNGTRLTVT.

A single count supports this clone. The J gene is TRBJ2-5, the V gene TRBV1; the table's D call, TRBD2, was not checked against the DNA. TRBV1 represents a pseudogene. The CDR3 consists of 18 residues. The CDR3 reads CTSSLGTSGRVDKETQYF. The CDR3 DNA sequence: TGCACCAGCAGCCTGGGGACTAGCGGGAGGGTGGATAAAGAGACCCAGTACTTC.

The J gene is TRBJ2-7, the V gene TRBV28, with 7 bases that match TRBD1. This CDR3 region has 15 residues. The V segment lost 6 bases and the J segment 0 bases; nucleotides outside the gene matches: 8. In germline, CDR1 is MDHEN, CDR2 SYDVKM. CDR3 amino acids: CASSRRAGGSYEQYF. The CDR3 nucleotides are TGTGCCAGCAGCCGCCGGGCAGGGGGCTCCTACGAGCAGTACTTC.

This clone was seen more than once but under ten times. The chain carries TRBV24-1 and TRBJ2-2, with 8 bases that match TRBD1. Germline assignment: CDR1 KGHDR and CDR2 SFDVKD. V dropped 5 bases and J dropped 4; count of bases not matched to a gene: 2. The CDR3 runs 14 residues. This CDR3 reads CATSVQGGTGELFF. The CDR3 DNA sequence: TGTGCCACCAGTGTACAGGGGGGCACCGGGGAGCTGTTTTTT.

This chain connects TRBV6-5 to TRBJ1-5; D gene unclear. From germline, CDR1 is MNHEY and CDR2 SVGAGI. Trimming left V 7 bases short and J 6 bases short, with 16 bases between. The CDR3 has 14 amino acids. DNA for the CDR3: TGTGCCAGCACCCCCGCCCGAGGGATTCAGCCCCAGCATTTT. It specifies CASTPARGIQPQHF.

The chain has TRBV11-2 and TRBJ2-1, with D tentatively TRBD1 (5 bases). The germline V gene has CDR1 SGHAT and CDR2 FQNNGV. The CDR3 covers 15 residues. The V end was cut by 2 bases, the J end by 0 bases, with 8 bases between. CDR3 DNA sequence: TGTGCCAGCAGCTTAAGGCAGGGCTCCTACAATGAGCAGTTCTTC. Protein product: CASSLRQGSYNEQFF.

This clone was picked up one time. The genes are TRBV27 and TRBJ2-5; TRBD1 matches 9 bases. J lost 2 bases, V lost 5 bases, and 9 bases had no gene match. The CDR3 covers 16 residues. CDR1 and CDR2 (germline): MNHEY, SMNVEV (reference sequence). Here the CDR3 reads CASSHPGDRAQETQYF. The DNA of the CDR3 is TGTGCCAGCAGTCACCCGGGGGACAGGGCACAAGAGACCCAGTACTTC.

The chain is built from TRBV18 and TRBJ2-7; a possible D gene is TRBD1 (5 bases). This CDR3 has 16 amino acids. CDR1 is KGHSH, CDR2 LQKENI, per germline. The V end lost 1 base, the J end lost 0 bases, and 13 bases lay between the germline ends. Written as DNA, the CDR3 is TGTGCCAGCTCACCACAATGGGGCCTTGGCTCCTACGAGCAGTACTTC. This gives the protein CASSPQWGLGSYEQYF.

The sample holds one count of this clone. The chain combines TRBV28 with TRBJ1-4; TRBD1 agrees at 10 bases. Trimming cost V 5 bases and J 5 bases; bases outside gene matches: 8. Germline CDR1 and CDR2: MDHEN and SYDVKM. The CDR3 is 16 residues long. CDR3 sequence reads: CASSPYPGQGNEKLFF. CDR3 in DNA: TGTGCCAGCAGTCCCTACCCGGGACAGGGGAATGAAAAACTGTTTTTT. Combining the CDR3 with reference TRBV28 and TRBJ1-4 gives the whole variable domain DVKVTQSSRYLVKRTGEKVFLECVQDMDHENMFWYRQDPGLGLRLIYFSYDVKMKEKGDIPEGYSVSREKKERFSLILESASTNQTSMYLCASSPYPGQGNEKLFFGSGTQLSVL.

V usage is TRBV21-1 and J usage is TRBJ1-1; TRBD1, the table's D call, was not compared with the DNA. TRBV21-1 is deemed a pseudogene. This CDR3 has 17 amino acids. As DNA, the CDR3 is TGTGCCAGCAGCAAAGGGAGTCCCGGGACAGGGTACGGTGAAGCTTTCTTT. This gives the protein CASSKGSPGTGYGEAFF.

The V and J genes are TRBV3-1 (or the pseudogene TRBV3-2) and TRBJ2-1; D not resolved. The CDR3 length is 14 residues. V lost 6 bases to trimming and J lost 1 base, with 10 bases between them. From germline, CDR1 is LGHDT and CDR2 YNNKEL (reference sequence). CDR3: CASRSKSSYNEQFF. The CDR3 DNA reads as TGTGCCAGCAGGAGCAAATCGTCCTACAATGAGCAGTTCTTC.

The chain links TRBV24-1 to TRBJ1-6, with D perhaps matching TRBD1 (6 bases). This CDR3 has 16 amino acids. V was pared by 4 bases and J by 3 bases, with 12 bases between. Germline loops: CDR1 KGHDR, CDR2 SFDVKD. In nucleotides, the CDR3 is TGTGCCACCAGTGAAGCCAGGGGTGACTATAATTCACCCCTCCACTTT. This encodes CATSEARGDYNSPLHF.

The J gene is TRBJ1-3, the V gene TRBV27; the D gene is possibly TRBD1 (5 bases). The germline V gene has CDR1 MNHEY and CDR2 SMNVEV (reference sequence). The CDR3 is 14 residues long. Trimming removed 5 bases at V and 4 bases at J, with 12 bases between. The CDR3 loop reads CASSLQGSGNTIYF. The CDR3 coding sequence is TGTGCCAGCAGTCTCCAGGGTTCAGGAAACACCATATATTTT.

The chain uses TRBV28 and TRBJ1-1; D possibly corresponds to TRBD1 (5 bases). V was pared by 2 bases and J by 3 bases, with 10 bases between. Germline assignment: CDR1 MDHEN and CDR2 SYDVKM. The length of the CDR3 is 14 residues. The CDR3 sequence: CASSLAQAYTEAFF. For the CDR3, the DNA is TGTGCCAGCAGTTTAGCACAGGCCTACACTGAAGCTTTCTTT.

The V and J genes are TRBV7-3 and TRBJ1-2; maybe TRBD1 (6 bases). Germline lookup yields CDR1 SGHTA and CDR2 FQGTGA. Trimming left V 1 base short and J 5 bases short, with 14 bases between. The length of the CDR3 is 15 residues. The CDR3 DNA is TGTGCCAGCAGCTTAAATGGCAGGGACATATATGGCTACACCTTC. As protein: CASSLNGRDIYGYTF.

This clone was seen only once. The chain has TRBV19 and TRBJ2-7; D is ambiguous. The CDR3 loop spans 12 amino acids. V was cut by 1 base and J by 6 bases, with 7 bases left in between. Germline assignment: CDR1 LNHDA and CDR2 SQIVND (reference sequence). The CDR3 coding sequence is TGTGCCAGTAGTATAGCAAACAGCGAGCAGTACTTC. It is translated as CASSIANSEQYF.

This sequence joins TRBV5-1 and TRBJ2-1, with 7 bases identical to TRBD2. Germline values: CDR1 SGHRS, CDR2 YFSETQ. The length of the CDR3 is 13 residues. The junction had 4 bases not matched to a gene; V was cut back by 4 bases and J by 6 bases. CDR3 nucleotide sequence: TGCGCCAGCAGCATCGGACTAGTCAATGAGCAGTTCTTC. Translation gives CASSIGLVNEQFF.

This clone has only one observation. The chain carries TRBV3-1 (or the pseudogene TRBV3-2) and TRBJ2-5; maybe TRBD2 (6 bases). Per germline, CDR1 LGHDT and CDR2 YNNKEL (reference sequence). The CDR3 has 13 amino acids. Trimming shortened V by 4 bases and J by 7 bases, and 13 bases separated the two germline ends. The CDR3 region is CASSRGVQGTQYF. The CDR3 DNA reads TGTGCCAGCAGCCGGGGGGTCCAGGGGACCCAGTACTTC.